These 4 T cell receptor beta chains share one sample of origin, sequenced in a study of OX40 agonist ivuxolimab in advanced cancers. TCRdb's table, derived via immunoSEQ multiplex PCR, lists solely in-frame clones and lacks some. This table holds 98,000 or so clones, more than 85% found once. Sequenced material: CD4+ or CD8+ T cells sorted from blood, taken in a trial of the OX40 agonist ivuxolimab. These receptors originate from an adult with an advanced solid tumor such as melanoma, head and neck, liver or kidney cancer.

Judged by abundance, this clone is medium-sized. This sequence joins TRBV2 and TRBJ1-5; TRBD1 matches at 7 bases. CDR1 SNHLY and CDR2 FYNNEI come from the germline V gene. After removal of 6 bases from V and 4 bases from J, the junction contained 0 bases not matched to a gene. The CDR3 extends over 12 amino acids. Here the CDR3 reads CASRDRNQPQHF. The DNA for the CDR3 is TGTGCCAGCAGGGACAGGAATCAGCCCCAGCATTTT.

This clone was seen only a few times. In DNA form, the CDR3 reads TGCGCCAGCGGCCCCTCCGGGACAGAGAACACCGGGGAGCTGTTTTTT. It is translated as CASGPSGTENTGELFF. V usage is TRBV5-1 and J usage is TRBJ2-2, with 7 nucleotides matching TRBD1. The CDR3 spans 16 residues. After removal of 7 bases from V and 1 base from J, the junction contained 10 bases not matched to a gene. CDR1 SGHRS and CDR2 YFSETQ come from the germline V gene.

The chain combines TRBV21-1 with TRBJ2-7; the D call TRBD2 from the table was never checked on the DNA. TRBV21-1 is assigned pseudogene status. This CDR3 has 18 residues. In DNA, the CDR3 is TGTGCCAGCAGTACTAAAGTGGGTAACGCGGGGCTCACCTACGAGCAGTACTTC. Protein product: CASSTKVGNAGLTYEQYF.

The chain carries TRBV2 and TRBJ1-4, with a weak D call TRBD1 (5 bases). The ends were cut back, 5 bases at V and 8 bases at J, with 21 bases in the middle. The CDR3 length is 16 residues. Per germline, CDR1 SNHLY and CDR2 FYNNEI. The CDR3 sequence is CASSQSGTEVGEKLFF. The CDR3 DNA reads TGTGCCAGCAGTCAATCCGGGACCGAAGTCGGGGAAAAACTGTTTTTT.